The rows below give T cell receptor beta chains drawn from one sample of a study of cytomegalovirus exposure and HLA in healthy donors. Only in-frame clones appear in the TCRdb table, and some are missing; sequencing was by immunoSEQ multiplex PCR. The sample carries 200,000 to 250,000 clones, 80% to 90% recorded once. What was sequenced was PBMCs. The receptors shown here come from a woman under 30 in good health and CMV-seronegative. Both conserved end residues are part of each CDR3. D genes are given only for firm matches. Clone size, where shown, is once, few, many, or a class for clones that have expanded.

v_gene	j_gene	abundance	d_gene	CDR3aa	CDR3nt
TRBV10-2	TRBJ2-2	-	-	CASSDPGRLMTGELFF	TGCGCCAGCAGTGACCCAGGGAGGTTAATGACCGGGGAGCTGTTTTTT
TRBV6-1	TRBJ2-3	-	-	CASSEYWSSDTQYF	TGTGCCAGCAGTGAATATTGGTCTAGTGATACGCAGTATTTT
TRBV29-1	TRBJ2-7	-	-	CSVQASYEQYF	TGCAGCGTTCAGGCCTCCTACGAGCAGTACTTC
TRBV18	TRBJ1-2	-	TRBD1	CASSPGTGANYGYTF	TGTGCCAGCTCCCCCGGGACAGGGGCCAACTATGGCTACACCTTC
TRBV7-2	TRBJ2-2	once	TRBD1	CASRPRDRDSVELFF	TGTGCCAGCAGACCACGGGACAGGGACTCGGTGGAGCTGTTTTTT
TRBV29-1	TRBJ1-2	-	-	CSVETRDTANYGYTF	TGCAGCGTCGAAACCCGGGACACAGCTAACTATGGCTACACCTTC
TRBV7-2	TRBJ2-1	-	TRBD2	CASSLLSGSYNEQFF	TGTGCCAGCAGCTTACTTAGCGGGAGCTACAATGAGCAGTTCTTC
TRBV7-9	TRBJ2-7	-	TRBD1	CASSRQGAGEQYF	TGTGCCAGCAGCCGACAGGGGGCGGGCGAGCAGTACTTC
TRBV28	TRBJ2-7	-	-	CASSLPQGRDYEQYF	TGTGCCAGCAGTTTACCACAGGGCCGTGACTACGAGCAGTACTTC
TRBV4-1	TRBJ2-7	once	-	CASSQVTRQYEQYF	TGCGCCAGCAGCCAAGTCACCCGCCAGTACGAGCAGTACTTC
TRBV28	TRBJ2-7	-	-	CASSLSAGAFYEQYF	TGTGCCAGCAGTCTGTCGGCGGGGGCCTTCTACGAGCAGTACTTC
TRBV11-2	TRBJ2-7	-	TRBD2	CASSPPTPGGGHEQYF	TGTGCCAGCAGCCCACCGACTCCGGGGGGGGGCCACGAGCAGTACTTC
TRBV30	TRBJ2-1	-	TRBD2	CAWILAGEWNEQFF	TGTGCCTGGATTCTAGCGGGAGAATGGAATGAGCAGTTCTTC
TRBV2	TRBJ2-5	once	TRBD1	CASSRQGAQETQYF	TGTGCCAGCAGCCGGCAGGGGGCTCAAGAGACCCAGTACTTC
TRBV5-1	TRBJ2-1	-	TRBD1	CASSVWTGGGNEQFF	TGCGCCAGCAGCGTTTGGACAGGGGGCGGAAATGAGCAGTTCTTC
TRBV28	TRBJ2-1	-	TRBD2	CASTRLAGAYNEQFF	TGTGCCAGCACCCGGCTAGCGGGAGCCTACAATGAGCAGTTCTTC
TRBV2	TRBJ1-2	-	-	CASIHRAYDYTF	TGTGCCAGCATCCACAGGGCCTACGACTACACCTTC
TRBV5-1	TRBJ2-1	-	TRBD2	CASSLALAGGPQHEQFF	TGCGCCAGCAGCTTGGCTCTAGCGGGAGGGCCACAGCATGAGCAGTTCTTC
TRBV5-1	TRBJ1-5	few	-	CASSLDPGYNQPQHF	TGCGCCAGCAGCTTGGATCCCGGGTACAATCAGCCCCAGCATTTT
TRBV4-1	TRBJ2-3	-	-	CASSQGERDTQYF	TGCGCCAGCAGCCAAGGTGAGAGAGATACGCAGTATTTT
TRBV5-4	TRBJ2-7	-	-	CASSFVRGSSYEQYF	TGTGCCAGCAGCTTCGTACGGGGGAGCTCCTACGAGCAGTACTTC
TRBV10-1	TRBJ1-2	-	-	CAGTGGGRGLNYGYTF	TGCGCCGGCACCGGGGGGGGCCGGGGGCTAAACTATGGCTACACCTTC
TRBV2	TRBJ2-1	few	TRBD2	CASKVPLAGGVQFF	TGTGCCAGCAAGGTCCCACTAGCGGGAGGGGTGCAGTTCTTC
TRBV29-1	TRBJ2-6	-	TRBD2	CSVESGGSGANVLTF	TGCAGCGTTGAATCGGGGGGCTCTGGGGCCAACGTCCTGACTTTC
TRBV28	TRBJ2-5	-	TRBD2	CASSWTSGYQETQYF	TGTGCCAGCAGTTGGACTAGCGGATACCAAGAGACCCAGTACTTC
TRBV6-4	TRBJ2-3	-	-	CASSDSAGSTDTQYF	TGTGCCAGCAGTGACTCCGCGGGTAGCACAGATACGCAGTATTTT
TRBV18	TRBJ2-7	few	-	CASSPNIYEQYF	TGTGCCAGCTCACCCAACATCTACGAGCAGTACTTC
TRBV7-9	TRBJ2-7	-	TRBD2	CASSLGRGGRLNEQYF	TGTGCCAGCAGCTTAGGTCGTGGCGGGAGACTAAACGAGCAGTACTTC
TRBV4-1	TRBJ2-3	-	TRBD2	CASSRTWTSGSGYTQYF	TGCGCCAGCAGCCGGACCTGGACTAGCGGGAGTGGGTATACGCAGTATTTT
TRBV14	TRBJ2-1	-	TRBD2	CASSQWYGTNEYNEQFF	TGTGCCAGCAGCCAATGGTACGGGACTAACGAATACAATGAGCAGTTCTTC
TRBV11-1	TRBJ1-2	-	TRBD1	CASSEGQPGGGYTF	TGTGCCAGCAGCGAGGGACAGCCCGGGGGTGGCTACACCTTC
TRBV11-2	TRBJ2-7	-	TRBD2	CASSRSGRVHEQYF	TGTGCCAGCAGCCGTAGCGGGAGAGTCCATGAGCAGTACTTC
TRBV6-5	TRBJ2-1	-	TRBD2	CASSGGGNEQFF	TGTGCCAGCAGTGGGGGGGGCAATGAGCAGTTCTTC
TRBV11-2	TRBJ2-7	-	TRBD1	CASSLAADRSSYEQYF	TGTGCCAGCAGCTTAGCCGCGGACAGGAGCTCCTACGAGCAGTACTTC
TRBV10-3	TRBJ1-4	-	TRBD1	CATRGTGAVEGGKLFF	TGTGCCACGAGGGGGACAGGGGCGGTAGAAGGCGGAAAACTGTTTTTT
TRBV7-9	TRBJ2-7	-	-	CASSLVEAYEQYF	TGTGCCAGCAGCCTCGTCGAGGCCTACGAGCAGTACTTC
TRBV11-2	TRBJ2-7	-	TRBD1	CASRSGTGGYEQYF	TGTGCCAGCAGATCCGGGACAGGCGGGTACGAGCAGTACTTC